What follows describes a single T cell receptor beta chain. Looked up from germline, CDR1 is SGDLS and CDR2 is YYNGEE. Unmatched junction bases numbered 10, after V lost 3 bases and J lost 9 bases. The CDR3 runs to 17 residues. Assay: immunoSEQ multiplex PCR; the TCRdb copy retains only in-frame clones and omits some. The profile covers roughly 200,000 clones, with 70% appearing a single time and 5.5% to 7% taken by the ten largest. The sample comes from a study of cytotoxic CD8 clonotypes in ibrutinib-treated CLL. The chain is built from TRBV9 and TRBJ1-6; the match to TRBD1 covers 12 bases. Sample: PBMCs, taken after 12 months of ibrutinib treatment. The source of this sequence is a human donor with chronic lymphocytic leukemia. This CDR3 reads CASSAGGTGGWGSPLHF. CDR3 bases: TGTGCCAGCAGCGCCGGAGGGACAGGGGGCTGGGGTTCACCCCTCCACTTT. Variable domain in full (rest from reference TRBV9 and TRBJ1-6): DSGVTQTPKHLITATGQRVTLRCSPRSGDLSVYWYQQSLDQGLQFLIQYYNGEERAKGNILERFSAQQFPDLHSELNLSSLELGDSALYFCASSAGGTGGWGSPLHFGNGTRLTVT.